This is a list of T cell receptor beta chains from one sample in a study of T-cell memory formation after mild COVID-19. MiXCR, run by TCRdb on the 5' RACE reads, gives a single entry per CDR3 protein. Here the sample spans 350,000 to 450,000 distinct CDR3 sequences, 24% being singletons. The sample comprised PBMCs or a T cell subset sorted from them (not recorded which). The receptors shown here come from an adult woman who had mild COVID-19 (a few samples of this study predate the infection). Cell type and time point are not known. Each CDR3 is given with its conserved first and last residue. D genes are given only for firm matches. The listing skips clone size in some rows; elsewhere it reads once, few, many or a size class.

size	D	V	J	CDR3	DNA
.	TRBD1	TRBV6-4	TRBJ2-1	CASSDAGGAGDEQFF	TGTGCCAGCAGTGATGCAGGGGGCGCGGGCGATGAGCAGTTCTTC
.	.	TRBV24-1	TRBJ2-5	CATSDSSIQGRKTQYF	TGTGCCACCAGTGATTCATCGATCCAGGGGAGGAAGACCCAGTACTTC
many	.	TRBV5-1	TRBJ2-3	CASSSDSTDTQYF	TGCGCCAGCAGCTCGGACAGCACAGATACGCAGTATTTT
few	TRBD1	TRBV5-1	TRBJ1-1	CASSSTGTGTEAFF	TGCGCCAGCAGCTCAACCGGGACAGGGACTGAAGCTTTCTTT
few	.	TRBV20-1	TRBJ2-1	CSAPKRSSSYNEQFF	TGCAGTGCTCCCAAGCGATCGAGCTCCTACAATGAGCAGTTCTTC
few	.	TRBV21-1	TRBJ1-1	CASSKYRGMNTEAFF	TGTGCCAGCAGCAAATACAGGGGAATGAACACTGAAGCTTTCTTT
few	.	TRBV12-3/TRBV12-4	TRBJ2-5	CASQGISETQYF	TGTGCCAGCCAAGGGATCTCAGAGACCCAGTACTTC
.	TRBD1	TRBV27	TRBJ2-7	CASSSRTGGYEQYF	TGTGCCAGCAGTTCGAGGACAGGAGGTTACGAGCAGTACTTC
few	.	TRBV12-3/TRBV12-4	TRBJ1-1	CASRMTVNTEAFF	TGTGCCAGCAGAATGACAGTGAACACTGAAGCTTTCTTT
few	.	TRBV3-1	TRBJ2-7	CASSGLGVSYEQYF	TGTGCCAGCAGCGGGCTGGGGGTCTCCTACGAGCAGTACTTC
.	TRBD2	TRBV7-9	TRBJ2-1	CASSLLQAGGPSNEQFF	TGTGCCAGCAGCTTATTGCAAGCGGGAGGGCCTAGCAATGAGCAGTTCTTC
few	TRBD1	TRBV29-1	TRBJ2-2	CSVPRTGSGELFF	TGCAGCGTTCCCAGGACAGGCTCGGGGGAGCTGTTTTTT
.	.	TRBV29-1	TRBJ1-2	CSVEGGGYGYTF	TGCAGCGTTGAAGGGGGAGGCTATGGCTACACCTTC
.	.	TRBV15	TRBJ1-2	CATSRDGSVYGYTF	TGTGCCACCAGCAGAGATGGTTCGGTTTATGGCTACACCTTC
few	TRBD1	TRBV6-2/TRBV6-3	TRBJ1-5	CASSYPDTGTGVWNQPQHF	TGTGCCAGCAGTTACCCAGATACAGGGACAGGGGTATGGAATCAGCCCCAGCATTTT
many	TRBD2	TRBV2	TRBJ2-5	CASSEGTSGRGTTQYF	TGTGCCAGCAGTGAAGGGACTAGCGGGAGAGGGACCACCCAGTACTTC
.	.	TRBV5-6	TRBJ2-7	CASTAGYEQYF	TGTGCCAGCACGGCGGGATACGAGCAGTACTTC
.	.	TRBV12-3/TRBV12-4	TRBJ2-2	CASSSRENTGELFF	TGTGCCAGCAGTTCCCGGGAGAACACCGGGGAGCTGTTTTTT
.	.	TRBV7-6	TRBJ2-5	CASSPRRLQETQYF	TGTGCCAGCAGTCCCCGAAGGCTCCAAGAGACCCAGTACTTC
.	.	TRBV5-1	TRBJ2-6	CASSEGPPGANVLTF	TGCGCCAGCAGCGAGGGGCCGCCTGGGGCCAACGTCCTGACTTTC
few	.	TRBV7-9	TRBJ1-2	CASSENPGRNYGYTF	TGTGCCAGCAGCGAGAACCCGGGACGGAACTATGGCTACACCTTC
few	TRBD2	TRBV12-3/TRBV12-4	TRBJ2-7	CASSLYLAGVDEQYF	TGTGCCAGCAGTTTATATCTAGCGGGAGTCGACGAGCAGTACTTC
few	TRBD1	TRBV7-9	TRBJ2-7	CASSLYRTGSDEQYF	TGTGCCAGCAGCTTATATCGGACAGGCAGCGACGAGCAGTACTTC
.	.	TRBV25-1	TRBJ1-1	CASSEWVGGTEAFF	TGTGCCAGCAGTGAATGGGTAGGGGGCACTGAAGCTTTCTTT
.	.	TRBV6-5	TRBJ2-1	CASSPTRNEQFF	TGTGCCAGCAGCCCTACCAGGAATGAGCAGTTCTTC
.	.	TRBV7-9	TRBJ1-4	CASSPPRGGNEKLFF	TGTGCCAGCAGCCCGCCCCGGGGGGGTAATGAAAAACTGTTTTTT
few	TRBD2	TRBV29-1	TRBJ2-1	CSVEDRGLAHEQFF	TGCAGCGTTGAAGATAGGGGACTAGCCCATGAGCAGTTCTTC
many	.	TRBV4-3	TRBJ2-1	CASSQGSSRLIF	TGCGCCAGCAGCCAGGGTTCTAGCCGGCTGATCTTC
.	.	TRBV4-1	TRBJ2-2	CASSHPARGTGELFF	TGCGCCAGCAGCCATCCCGCCCGGGGGACCGGGGAGCTGTTTTTT
.	.	TRBV12-3/TRBV12-4	TRBJ2-5	CASSPQLVQRGETQYF	TGTGCCAGCAGCCCCCAGCTAGTGCAGAGGGGAGAGACCCAGTACTTC
few	TRBD1	TRBV12-3/TRBV12-4	TRBJ2-7	CASSPSDRGYEQYF	TGTGCCAGCAGTCCATCGGACAGGGGATACGAGCAGTACTTC
.	TRBD1	TRBV7-2	TRBJ1-1	CASSWAPGQGKTEAFF	TGTGCCAGCAGCTGGGCCCCGGGACAGGGGAAGACTGAAGCTTTCTTT
.	.	TRBV6-5	TRBJ1-5	CASSFAGPPQSNQPQHF	TGTGCCAGCAGTTTCGCGGGACCCCCCCAGAGCAATCAGCCCCAGCATTTT
few	TRBD1	TRBV30	TRBJ1-5	CAWSGPDRAKQPQHF	TGTGCCTGGAGTGGGCCCGACAGGGCGAAGCAGCCCCAGCATTTT
few	.	TRBV2	TRBJ2-7	CASSPARYEQYF	TGTGCCAGCAGTCCCGCCCGCTATGAGCAGTACTTC
.	TRBD2	TRBV18	TRBJ2-7	CASSPPTSGLSEEQYF	TGTGCCAGCTCTCCACCTACTAGCGGACTTTCCGAAGAGCAGTACTTC
few	TRBD2	TRBV7-9	TRBJ2-1	CASSLVLAGVSDEQFF	TGTGCCAGCAGCTTAGTTCTAGCGGGAGTCAGCGATGAGCAGTTCTTC
many	.	TRBV5-1	TRBJ2-5	CASSFTADQETQYF	TGCGCCAGCAGCTTTACAGCGGATCAAGAGACCCAGTACTTC
few	.	TRBV15	TRBJ2-7	CATSRGGGWEQYF	TGTGCCACCAGCAGAGGAGGCGGCTGGGAGCAGTACTTC
.	.	TRBV7-6	TRBJ1-5	CASSSLTGPQHF	TGTGCCAGCAGCTCCTTGACGGGGCCCCAGCATTTT
few	.	TRBV27	TRBJ1-6	CASSLSENSPLHF	TGTGCCAGCAGTTTGTCAGAGAATTCACCCCTCCACTTT
few	TRBD1	TRBV9	TRBJ1-6	CASSVEGVRTGNSPLHF	TGTGCCAGCAGCGTAGAAGGGGTGAGGACAGGTAATTCACCCCTCCACTTT
few	TRBD1	TRBV9	TRBJ1-6	CASSARTGTGYSPLHF	TGTGCCAGCAGCGCCCGCACCGGGACAGGGTATTCACCCCTCCACTTT
few	.	TRBV2	TRBJ1-1	CASSEGLRRGTEAFF	TGTGCCAGCAGTGAAGGGTTACGGAGGGGGACTGAAGCTTTCTTT
.	.	TRBV11-2	TRBJ1-2	CASSTTPGGSDGYTF	TGTGCCAGCAGCACAACTCCGGGAGGGTCAGATGGCTACACCTTC
.	.	TRBV20-1	TRBJ1-1	CSARDLRQGNTEAFF	TGCAGTGCTAGAGATCTGCGGCAGGGGAACACTGAAGCTTTCTTT
.	.	TRBV4-1	TRBJ1-2	CASSQVPSGGGYGYTF	TGCGCCAGCAGCCAAGTCCCCTCGGGAGGGGGGTATGGCTACACCTTC
few	.	TRBV21-1	TRBJ2-7	CASKEPEDRGSSSYEQYF	TGTGCCAGCAAGGAACCTGAGGACAGGGGGTCCAGCTCCTACGAGCAGTACTTC
few	TRBD1	TRBV20-1	TRBJ1-5	CSALLRGRGNNQPQHF	TGCAGTGCTTTGCTCCGGGGCAGGGGGAACAATCAGCCCCAGCATTTT
.	.	TRBV9	TRBJ2-3	CASSDNSADTQYF	TGTGCCAGCAGCGACAACTCCGCCGATACGCAGTATTTT
few	TRBD1	TRBV19	TRBJ1-2	CATGDRYLYGYTF	TGTGCCACCGGGGACAGATACCTCTATGGCTACACCTTC
.	TRBD1	TRBV24-1	TRBJ2-1	CATSERGTVGYNNEQFF	TGTGCCACCAGTGAAAGAGGGACAGTCGGTTACAACAATGAGCAGTTCTTC
.	TRBD2	TRBV2	TRBJ2-7	CASTGGSFEQYF	TGTGCCAGCACGGGAGGGTCCTTCGAGCAGTACTTC
.	.	TRBV29-1	TRBJ1-2	CSVRTLSDGYTF	TGCAGCGTTCGGACTTTATCGGATGGCTACACCTTC
.	TRBD2	TRBV11-1	TRBJ2-1	CASSLFGTSDEQFF	TGTGCCAGCAGCTTATTCGGGACTAGCGATGAGCAGTTCTTC